This T cell receptor (beta chain) was captured by sequencing in a study of T cell repertoires in cytomegalovirus infection. TCRdb re-called the reads with MiXCR, one entry per CDR3 protein. This sample yields 150,000 to 160,000 distinct CDR3 sequences, of which about 25% are seen a single time; approximately 11% belongs to the top ten. The V and J ends lost 7 bases and 8 bases respectively, with 9 bases between them. CDR1 MNHEY and CDR2 SVGEGT come from the germline V gene. This CDR3 has 11 amino acids. The rearrangement joins TRBV6-2 or TRBV6-3 to TRBJ2-1; no reliable D call. Sequencing used PBMCs. The sequence derives from a human donor in good health (CMV status not recorded). Some clones in this sample may be carry-over from other donors' samples. This CDR3 reads CASKIRDEQFF. The CDR3 DNA sequence: TGTGCCAGCAAGATCAGAGATGAGCAGTTCTTC.